A single sample is the source of the 8 T cell receptor beta chains below, sequenced in a study of shared clonotypes between healthy human individuals. TCRdb's table, derived via immunoSEQ multiplex PCR, lists solely in-frame clones and lacks some. The sample has 550,000 to 850,000 clones, about 74% seen once. Sequenced input: memory CD4+ T cells sorted from blood. Subset given: CD45RA-negative fraction. The source of these receptors is a woman in her 30s in good health.

This clone was counted between two and nine times. The rearrangement joins TRBV18 to TRBJ1-2; TRBD1 might be the D (5 bases). Trimming took 3 bases from V and 8 from J, leaving 16 bases between them. Germline values: CDR1 KGHSH, CDR2 LQKENI. The CDR3 is 14 amino acids. CDR3 in amino acids: CASSPGTQGEGYTF. CDR3 DNA: TGTGCCAGCTCACCCGGAACGCAGGGAGAAGGCTACACCTTC.

The rearrangement links TRBV10-3 to TRBJ2-3, with TRBD1 matching over 9 bases. The length of the CDR3 is 16 residues. Germline V gene lookup returns CDR1 ENHRY and CDR2 SYGVKD. After removal of 8 bases from V and 0 bases from J, the junction contained 9 bases not matched to a gene. As DNA, the CDR3 is TGTGCCATCGCTCGGACAGGGGACGGGAGCACAGATACGCAGTATTTT. This gives the protein CAIARTGDGSTDTQYF.

The chain recombines TRBV2 with TRBJ2-7; D is tentatively TRBD1 or TRBD2 (6 bases each). Trimming removed 10 bases from V and 4 bases from J, with 17 bases in between. CDR3 length equals 13 residues. CDR1 is SNHLY, CDR2 FYNNEI, per germline. Here the CDR3 DNA reads TGTGCCACGAAGGGGGACTCTCTGTACGAGCAGTACTTC. This gives the protein CATKGDSLYEQYF. The entire variable domain, with the rest obtained from reference TRBV2 and TRBJ2-7, is as follows: EPEVTQTPSHQVTQMGQEVILRCVPISNHLYFYWYRQILGQKVEFLVSFYNNEISEKSEIFDDQFSVERPDGSNFTLKIRSTKLEDSAMYFCATKGDSLYEQYFGPGTRLTVT.

The chain uses TRBV6-6 and TRBJ2-1; 7 positions agree with TRBD1. The germline V gene has CDR1 MNHNY and CDR2 SVGAGI (reference sequence). There are 15 residues in the CDR3. The V gene end was trimmed by 6 bases and the J gene end by 2 bases; junction bases not matched to a gene: 7. CDR3: CASRYPGQTYNEQFF. The CDR3 bases are TGTGCCAGCAGGTATCCGGGACAGACCTACAATGAGCAGTTCTTC.

Notes on this clone: This sample includes further DNA sequences coding for the same CDR3. V and J are TRBV5-1 and TRBJ2-1; D unresolved. Germline CDR1 and CDR2: SGHRS and YFSETQ. The CDR3 consists of 15 residues. The germline V and J ends were trimmed by 0 bases and 0 bases, with 7 bases remaining between them. The CDR3 spells CASSLGGSSYNEQFF. The CDR3 region has the DNA TGCGCCAGCAGCTTGGGTGGAAGCTCCTACAATGAGCAGTTCTTC.

The chain has TRBV19 and TRBJ2-3; possibly TRBD2 for D (6 bases). Trimming cost V 7 bases and J 2 bases, with 16 bases left between them. The CDR3 extends over 15 amino acids. From germline, CDR1 is LNHDA and CDR2 SQIVND (reference sequence). The chain's CDR3 is CASTPRGGATDTQYF. CDR3 in DNA: TGTGCCAGTACCCCCCGGGGCGGGGCCACAGATACGCAGTATTTT.

Turning to this clone: The same CDR3 is also encoded by other DNA sequences in this sample. The chain carries TRBV15 and TRBJ2-6, with TRBD1 identical over 7 bases. This CDR3 comprises 16 residues. The V gene end was trimmed by 5 bases and the J gene end by 0 bases; junction bases not matched to a gene: 4. Germline loops: CDR1 LNHNV, CDR2 YYDKDF (reference sequence). The CDR3 sequence is CATSPRTGSGANVLTF. The CDR3 DNA follows: TGTGCCACCAGCCCCCGGACAGGCTCTGGGGCCAACGTCCTGACTTTC.

There are many counts of this clone. The chain carries TRBV7-9 and TRBJ2-1, with 7 bases fitting TRBD1. This CDR3 has 15 residues. CDR1 and CDR2 (germline): SEHNR, FQNEAQ (reference sequence). The V and J ends lost 5 bases and 0 bases, in that order; junction bases with no gene match: 4. The CDR3 DNA is TGTGCCAGCAGCGAGGACAGGTTCTCCTACAATGAGCAGTTCTTC. Amino acids: CASSEDRFSYNEQFF.